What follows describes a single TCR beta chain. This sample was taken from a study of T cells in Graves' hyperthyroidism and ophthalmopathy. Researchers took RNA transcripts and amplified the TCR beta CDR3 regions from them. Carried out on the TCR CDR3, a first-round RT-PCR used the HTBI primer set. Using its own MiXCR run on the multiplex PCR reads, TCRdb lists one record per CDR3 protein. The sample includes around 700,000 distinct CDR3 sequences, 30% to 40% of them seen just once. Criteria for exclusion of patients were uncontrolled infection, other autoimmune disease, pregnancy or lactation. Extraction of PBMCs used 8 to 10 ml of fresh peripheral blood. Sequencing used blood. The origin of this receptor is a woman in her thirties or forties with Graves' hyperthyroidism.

The CDR3, as DNA: TGTGCCATCAGATTCGGAGATGGCTACACCTTC. Protein product: CAIRFGDGYTF. This rearrangement joins TRBV10-3 to TRBJ1-2; D unclear. Germline CDR1 and CDR2: ENHRY and SYGVKD. The CDR3 totals 11 residues. V dropped 6 bases and J dropped 6 bases, with 8 bases sitting between them.